The entry below describes one T cell receptor beta chain. Original analysis: Quantification of nucleated cells was approximated via reference gene primer amplification. Libraries were prepared by immunoSEQ multiplex PCR; TCRdb keeps only in-frame clonotypes and omits some of them. D and trimming come from the DNA, and the V and J calls and clone size come from that table. Altogether over 8,500 clones are present, over 80% being singletons, with the ten largest covering about 4.6%. The sample comes from a study of blood T cell repertoires in COVID-19. Study information: The samples span acute and convalescent COVID-19 from the United States, Italy and Spain. PBMCs, B-cell-depleted T cells, or T cells provided the cDNA or gDNA that made up the material.

The CDR3 extends over 17 amino acids. Unmatched junction bases numbered 12, after V lost 3 bases and J lost 5 bases. Germline V gene data show CDR1 as SNHLY and CDR2 as FYNNEI. The source of this sequence is a human donor in a cohort sampled during active COVID-19. Sequencing was carried out using peripheral blood. J is TRBJ2-3 and V is TRBV2, with TRBD2 matching 9 bases. Here the CDR3 reads CASSDRLAGVFRDTQYF. CDR3 DNA sequence: TGTGCCAGCAGTGATAGGTTAGCGGGAGTTTTCCGAGATACGCAGTATTTT. The full variable domain, with the rest looked up from reference TRBV2 and TRBJ2-3, is EPEVTQTPSHQVTQMGQEVILRCVPISNHLYFYWYRQILGQKVEFLVSFYNNEISEKSEIFDDQFSVERPDGSNFTLKIRSTKLEDSAMYFCASSDRLAGVFRDTQYFGPGTRLTVL.